The clone carrying this T cell receptor beta chain was seen only a few times. These data are taken from a study of blood T cell repertoires in COVID-19. Study-wide context: There were acute and convalescent COVID-19 samples, and they came from the United States, Italy and Spain. Sample material is recorded as cDNA or gDNA derived from T cells, B-cell-depleted T cells, or PBMCs.

V dropped 10 bases and J dropped 6 bases, with 18 bases sitting between them. The CDR3 contains 14 residues. Germline loops: CDR1 MDHEN, CDR2 SYDVKM. As originally analysed: Cell counts per sample came from amplifying reference gene primers. Repertoires were generated with immunoSEQ multiplex PCR, while TCRdb's copy carries only in-frame clones and drops some. The DNA gave D and trimming, while V, J and clone size come from that table. Of more than 85,000 clones listed, around 82% are singletons. This sequence joins TRBV28 and TRBJ2-2, with D possibly being TRBD2 (6 bases). Sequenced material: peripheral blood. The receptor's source is a human donor in a cohort sampled during active or convalescent COVID-19. CDR3 amino acids: CATGLGGSAGELFF. CDR3 sequence (DNA): TGTGCCACTGGGCTTGGGGGGTCCGCCGGGGAGCTGTTTTTT.